This entry lists 12 T cell receptor beta chains sequenced from one sample in a study of CD8+CD57+ T cells in acquired aplastic anemia. CD8+CD57+ cell expansion, shown by flow cytometry, had occurred in the patients selected for sequencing. Genomic DNA templated the TCR beta VDJ and CDR3 profiling. In TCRdb, the reads were re-called with MiXCR into one record per CDR3 protein. The sample lists more than 150,000 distinct CDR3 sequences; less than 60% were seen once. The source material was sorted CD4+, CD8+, or CD8+CD57+ T cells (not recorded which) from PBMCs. Every receptor here comes from a human donor with aplastic anemia.

This clonotype was seen only a few times. The V gene is TRBV15, the J gene TRBJ2-7; the D is unclear. The CDR3 loop spans 12 amino acids. CDR1 is LNHNV and CDR2 is YYDKDF in the germline V gene (reference sequence). Trimming left V 1 base short and J 1 base short, with 2 bases between. The CDR3 sequence is CATSRGSYEQYF. The CDR3, as DNA: TGTGCCACCAGCAGAGGTTCCTACGAGCAGTACTTC.

CDR3 nucleotide sequence: TGTGCCAGCAGTTTAGGGGTTGAAAAACTGTTTTTT. Translation: CASSLGVEKLFF. V and J are TRBV12-3 or TRBV12-4 and TRBJ1-4; D not resolved. The germline V and J ends were trimmed by 1 base and 7 bases, with 4 bases remaining between them. The CDR3 length is 12 residues.

The chain combines TRBV15 with TRBJ1-5, with 9 bases that match TRBD1. V was pared by 3 bases and J by 5 bases, with 5 bases of the junction left unmatched. CDR3 length: 15 amino acids. Germline CDR1 reads LNHNV; CDR2 reads YYDKDF (reference sequence). The CDR3 sequence is CATSSHRGRDQPQHF. CDR3 nucleotide sequence: TGTGCCACCAGCAGTCACAGGGGGCGCGATCAGCCCCAGCATTTT.

The chain couples TRBV18 to TRBJ1-1; D not resolved. The CDR3 runs 15 residues. Germline CDR1 and CDR2: KGHSH and LQKENI. Trimming took off 0 bases at V and 0 bases at J, with 8 bases between the two ends. The CDR3 sequence: CASSPPMPMNTEAFF. Written as DNA, the CDR3 is TGTGCCAGCTCACCACCCATGCCGATGAACACTGAAGCTTTCTTT. Full variable domain (outside the CDR3, taken from reference TRBV18 and TRBJ1-1): NAGVMQNPRHLVRRRGQEARLRCSPMKGHSHVYWYRQLPEEGLKFMVYLQKENIIDESGMPKERFSAEFPKEGPSILRIQQVVRGDSAAYFCASSPPMPMNTEAFFGQGTRLTVV.

This clonotype was detected ten times or more. The V and J genes are TRBV7-9 and TRBJ2-3; no firm D call. The CDR3 runs 11 residues. Trimming left V 4 bases short and J 5 bases short, with 4 bases between. Germline V gene data show CDR1 as SEHNR and CDR2 as FQNEAQ (reference sequence). DNA of the CDR3: TGTGCCAGCAGCTCCGTAGATACGCAGTATTTT. Translated, it gives CASSSVDTQYF.

For this clonotype: Relative to the germline gene, one junction end is altered; a read error may explain this. The chain links TRBV7-3 to TRBJ1-2, with 8 bases aligning to TRBD1. This CDR3 is built from 15 residues. CDR1 is SGHTA, CDR2 FQGTGA, per germline. In nucleotides, the CDR3 is TGTGCCAGCAGCTTAAGACAGGGGAGGATCGATGGCTGCACCTTC. Translated, it gives CASSLRQGRIDGCTF.

This clonotype was seen ten or more times. The chain has TRBV19 and TRBJ1-5, with TRBD1 as a possible D gene (5 bases). The CDR3 has 14 residues. Germline-derived CDR1 and CDR2 are LNHDA and SQIVND (reference sequence). V lost 7 bases to trimming and J lost 5 bases, with 15 bases between them. The CDR3 loop reads CASISTGRDQPQHF. The CDR3 DNA is TGTGCCAGTATTTCAACGGGACGAGATCAGCCCCAGCATTTT.

As regards this clonotype: This may arise from a read error, as a much more abundant clone is one base away. The rearrangement links TRBV10-2 to TRBJ1-1, with D perhaps matching TRBD1 (5 bases). In germline, CDR1 is WSHSY, CDR2 SAAADI. The CDR3 length is 15 residues. Here the CDR3 DNA reads TGTGCCAGCAGCCGCGCTGCCAGGGTCAACACTGAAGCTTTCTTT. This translates into CASSRAARVNTEAFF.

The chain carries TRBV24-1 and TRBJ2-7; 7 bases map to TRBD2. Germline assignment: CDR1 KGHDR and CDR2 SFDVKD. The trim removed 9 bases at V and 6 bases at J, leaving 10 bases unmatched. The CDR3 is 13 amino acids. Written as DNA, the CDR3 is TGTGCCACCGGGGAGGGAAGCCTCTCCGAGCAGTACTTC. Protein product: CATGEGSLSEQYF.

This clonotype turned up a few times. The V call is TRBV2, the J call TRBJ1-4; D not resolved. Per the germline V gene, CDR1 is SNHLY and CDR2 is FYNNEI. V dropped 6 bases and J dropped 3 bases, with 11 bases sitting between them. This CDR3 has 14 residues. CDR3 amino acids: CASSLEMANEKLFF. CDR3 nucleotides: TGTGCCAGCAGCTTGGAGATGGCTAATGAAAAACTGTTTTTT.

As for this clonotype: The conserved phenylalanine or tryptophan normally closing the CDR3 is absent here, so this likely arose from a read error. The V gene is TRBV19, the J gene TRBJ2-5; maybe TRBD2 (6 bases). This CDR3 contains 14 residues. Germline-derived CDR1 and CDR2 are LNHDA and SQIVND (reference sequence). As DNA, the CDR3 is TGCGCCAGTAGTATTGGGGGGTCCCAAGAGACCCAGTACCTC. Residues: CASSIGGSQETQYL.

This clonotype showed up many times. The rearrangement joins TRBV7-3 to TRBJ2-5; D possibly matches TRBD1 or TRBD2 (5 bases each). The germline V and J ends were trimmed by 5 bases and 6 bases, with 16 bases remaining between them. The CDR3 loop spans 14 amino acids. Germline V gene data show CDR1 as SGHTA and CDR2 as FQGTGA. The CDR3 nucleotides read TGTGCCAGCAGCCCCACGCAGGGAGTAAAGACCCAGTACTTC. Translated, it gives CASSPTQGVKTQYF.